Below, 27 T cell receptor beta chains from the same sample are listed, as sequenced in a study of T-cell memory formation after mild COVID-19. MiXCR was run by TCRdb on the 5' RACE reads, yielding one entry per CDR3 protein. Of about 180,000 distinct CDR3 sequences in the sample, 16% were seen once. The sample was PBMCs or a T cell subset sorted from them (not recorded which). The receptors come from an adult woman who had mild COVID-19 (a few samples of this study predate the infection). Cell type and time point are not known.

The genes are TRBV25-1 and TRBJ1-2; D is unresolved. Trimming removed 2 bases from V and 4 bases from J, with 8 bases in between. CDR1 and CDR2 from the germline V gene are MGHDK and SYGVNS. The CDR3 contains 13 residues. Written as DNA, the CDR3 is TGTGCCAGCAGTGAACCAGGCCCCTATGGCTACACCTTC. As protein: CASSEPGPYGYTF.

The gene calls are TRBV7-2 and TRBJ2-7, with D possibly matching TRBD1 (5 bases). Germline CDR1 and CDR2: SGHTA and FQGNSA. The CDR3 consists of 13 residues. The V and J ends lost 2 bases and 4 bases respectively, with 9 bases between them. DNA for the CDR3: TGTGCCAGCAGCTTACCACAGGCATACGAGCAGTACTTC. Amino acid sequence: CASSLPQAYEQYF. Full variable domain (missing parts from reference TRBV7-2 and TRBJ2-7): GAGVSQSPSNKVTEKGKDVELRCDPISGHTALYWYRQSLGQGLEFLIYFQGNSAPDKSGLPSDRFSAERTGGSVSTLTIQRTQQEDSAVYLCASSLPQAYEQYFGPGTRLTVT.

V gene TRBV20-1 combines with J gene TRBJ1-1; maybe TRBD1 (6 bases). Germline CDR1 and CDR2: DFQATT and SNEGSKA (reference sequence). This CDR3 comprises 15 residues. V was pared by 1 base and J by 6 bases, with 18 bases between. The CDR3 DNA reads TGCAGTGCTAGAGGTGGTGGAGGGGGGCAGGCTGAAGCTTTCTTT. This encodes CSARGGGGGQAEAFF.

The CDR3 spells CASSQGVTSGRTYEQYF. For the CDR3, the DNA is TGTGCCAGCAGCCAAGGGGTGACTAGCGGGAGAACCTACGAGCAGTACTTC. The rearrangement uses TRBV4-2 and TRBJ2-7; 12 bases fit TRBD2. This CDR3 is built from 17 residues. V was clipped by 1 base and J by 2 bases; unmatched bases: 6. Germline CDR1 reads LGHNA; CDR2 reads YNFKEQ.

This clonotype came up a few times. V gene TRBV29-1 combines with J gene TRBJ2-1; the D is unclear. The CDR3 spans 16 residues. Deletions cut 0 bases from V and 1 base from J, with 13 bases between. Germline CDR1 is SQVTM and CDR2 is ANQGSEA. This CDR3 is CSVEEARSMSYNEQFF. CDR3 nucleotide sequence: TGCAGCGTTGAAGAGGCGCGAAGTATGTCCTACAATGAGCAGTTCTTC.

V gene TRBV20-1 combines with J gene TRBJ1-5, with a tentative D call TRBD1 (6 bases). V lost 5 bases, J lost 2 bases, and 19 bases lay in between. This CDR3 spans 16 amino acids. Germline V lookup: CDR1 DFQATT, CDR2 SNEGSKA (reference sequence). The CDR3 DNA sequence: TGCAGTGCTCCTAGGGGGGACCGGGGTGGCAATCAGCCCCAGCATTTT. Its translation: CSAPRGDRGGNQPQHF.

This clonotype has just a few counts. The rearrangement uses TRBV14 and TRBJ1-1; tentative D call: TRBD1 (6 bases). The CDR3 totals 14 residues. The V end was cut by 4 bases, the J end by 4 bases, with 13 bases between. Germline V CDR1 and CDR2: SGHDN, FVKESK. The CDR3 sequence is CASSPYRDSTEAFF. DNA for the CDR3: TGTGCCAGCAGCCCGTACAGGGATAGCACTGAAGCTTTCTTT.

This chain uses TRBV28 with TRBJ2-7, with D unclear. CDR3 length equals 10 residues. CDR1 is MDHEN and CDR2 is SYDVKM in the germline V gene. The V end was cut by 8 bases, the J end by 9 bases, with 11 bases between. The CDR3 bases are TGTGCCAGCGCTGATACGTGGCAGTACTTC. Protein product: CASADTWQYF.

This chain connects TRBV25-1 to TRBJ1-1; the D gene is possibly TRBD1 (6 bases). Per germline, CDR1 MGHDK and CDR2 SYGVNS. Trimming left V 1 base short and J 11 bases short, with 14 bases between. This CDR3 is 13 amino acids long. The CDR3: CASSELWGARAFF. CDR3 nucleotides: TGTGCCAGCAGTGAATTATGGGGGGCGAGGGCTTTCTTT.

This clonotype was counted between two and nine times. V and J are TRBV7-3 and TRBJ1-1; D not resolved. The germline CDR1 and CDR2 sequences are SGHTA and FQGTGA. With 2 bases removed from V and 0 bases from J, the gap between germline ends came to 4 bases. The CDR3 has 13 amino acids. CDR3 residues: CASSLGMNTEAFF. Written as DNA, the CDR3 is TGTGCCAGCAGCTTAGGCATGAACACTGAAGCTTTCTTT.

This clonotype was observed a few times. J is TRBJ1-5 and V is TRBV9, with 8 positions matching TRBD1. After removal of 3 bases from V and 4 bases from J, the junction contained 6 bases not matched to a gene. The CDR3 has 15 residues. CDR1 is SGDLS and CDR2 is YYNGEE in the germline V gene. In DNA form, the CDR3 reads TGTGCCAGCAGCGAAGGACAGGGAGGGAATCAGCCCCAGCATTTT. It is translated as CASSEGQGGNQPQHF.

This clonotype has a handful of counts. The chain couples TRBV6-1 to TRBJ1-2; 10 bases line up with TRBD1. CDR1 is MNHNS and CDR2 is SASEGT in the germline V gene. The CDR3 has 13 amino acids. V was clipped by 5 bases and J by 7 bases; unmatched bases: 4. This CDR3 is CASSTTGGGGYTF. In DNA form, the CDR3 reads TGTGCCAGCAGTACGACAGGGGGCGGTGGCTACACCTTC.

The J gene is TRBJ2-3, the V gene TRBV12-3 or TRBV12-4, with a tentative D call TRBD1 (5 bases). Trimming took off 8 bases at V and 0 bases at J, with 15 bases between the two ends. CDR3 length: 15 amino acids. The CDR3 spells CASRRQQSSTDTQYF. The CDR3 DNA sequence: TGTGCCAGCCGAAGACAGCAATCTAGCACAGATACGCAGTATTTT.

The rearrangement joins TRBV2 to TRBJ1-2; D is uncertain. This CDR3 has 12 amino acids. V lost 6 bases to trimming and J lost 5 bases, with 10 bases between them. CDR1 is SNHLY, CDR2 FYNNEI, per germline. CDR3 sequence (DNA): TGTGCCAGCAGCGACGAGGGATATGGCTACACCTTC. Encoded protein: CASSDEGYGYTF.

The rearrangement joins TRBV7-2 to TRBJ2-2; D possibly matches TRBD1 or TRBD2 (5 bases each). Trimming took off 0 bases at V and 6 bases at J, with 8 bases between the two ends. The germline gives CDR1 SGHTA, CDR2 FQGNSA. This CDR3 has 14 amino acids. In nucleotides, the CDR3 is TGTGCCAGCAGCTTAGCGCAGGGACCCGGGGAGCTGTTTTTT. Protein sequence: CASSLAQGPGELFF.

V is TRBV25-1 and J is TRBJ2-5, with D perhaps assigned TRBD1 or TRBD2 (5 bases each). This CDR3 region has 15 residues. V lost 7 bases and J lost 3, with 18 bases in between. Germline loops: CDR1 MGHDK, CDR2 SYGVNS. The CDR3 reads CASTGTRANKETQYF. CDR3 nucleotides: TGTGCCAGCACGGGGACCCGGGCCAATAAAGAGACCCAGTACTTC.

This clonotype has a single count. This sequence joins TRBV18 and TRBJ1-3; D is unclear. The CDR3 covers 15 residues. The V gene's germline CDR1 is KGHSH and CDR2 LQKENI. V was trimmed by 9 bases and J by 0 bases, leaving 15 bases between them. This CDR3 reads CASLTGGSSGNTIYF. In DNA form, the CDR3 reads TGTGCCAGTCTCACCGGCGGCAGCTCTGGAAACACCATATATTTT.

The chain carries TRBV10-3 and TRBJ2-7; D possibly corresponds to TRBD1 (7 bases). The germline gives CDR1 ENHRY, CDR2 SYGVKD. This CDR3 comprises 14 residues. Deletions cut 6 bases from V and 0 bases from J, with 12 bases between. The CDR3 loop is CAISGGQSSYEQYF. The CDR3 nucleotides are TGTGCCATCAGCGGGGGACAGAGCTCCTACGAGCAGTACTTC.

The V call is TRBV7-3, the J call TRBJ2-3; a weak D match, TRBD1 (5 bases). CDR1 SGHTA and CDR2 FQGTGA come from the germline V gene. The CDR3 is 13 amino acids. Trimming cost V 5 bases and J 8 bases, with 14 bases left between them. The CDR3 region is CASSKGVTGTQYF. DNA for the CDR3: TGTGCCAGCAGCAAAGGGGTGACCGGTACGCAGTATTTT.

Only a few counts were recorded for this clonotype. The V gene is TRBV2, the J gene TRBJ2-3; TRBD2 matches 8 bases. V shed 3 bases and J 2 bases; nucleotides not matched to a gene: 4. CDR1 and CDR2 from the germline V gene are SNHLY and FYNNEI. The CDR3 has 15 residues. The DNA of the CDR3 is TGTGCCAGCAGTGAGGTTAGCGGGATCACAGATACGCAGTATTTT. Protein sequence: CASSEVSGITDTQYF.

This clonotype was counted only a few times. The chain couples TRBV6-5 to TRBJ1-2; possible D gene TRBD1, 5 bases. The germline V gene has CDR1 MNHEY and CDR2 SVGAGI. V was cut by 3 bases and J by 4 bases, with 12 bases left in between. The CDR3 has 14 residues. CDR3 amino acids: CASSYSTGPYGYTF. DNA of the CDR3: TGTGCCAGCAGTTATTCCACAGGCCCCTATGGCTACACCTTC.

The V and J genes are TRBV7-3 and TRBJ2-5, with D tentatively TRBD2 (6 bases). V shed 5 bases and J shed 8 bases, with 15 bases lying between them. The CDR3 sequence is 13 residues long. Germline CDR1 is SGHTA and CDR2 is FQGTGA. CDR3 sequence reads: CASSASTAGTQYF. The CDR3 nucleotides read TGTGCCAGCAGCGCGAGCACAGCGGGTACCCAGTACTTC. Full variable domain (outside the CDR3, taken from reference TRBV7-3 and TRBJ2-5): GAGVSQTPSNKVTEKGKYVELRCDPISGHTALYWYRQSLGQGPEFLIYFQGTGAADDSGLPNDRFFAVRPEGSVSTLKIQRTERGDSAVYLCASSASTAGTQYFGPGTRLLVL.

The chain is built from TRBV5-1 and TRBJ2-5, with D possibly being TRBD1 or TRBD2 (6 bases each). CDR1 SGHRS and CDR2 YFSETQ come from the germline V gene. The V end lost 4 bases, the J end lost 4 bases, and 14 bases lay between the germline ends. CDR3 size: 14 residues. DNA of the CDR3: TGCGCCAGCAGCCCCCGACTAGGGGGAGAGACCCAGTACTTC. Translated: CASSPRLGGETQYF.

V usage is TRBV7-8 and J usage is TRBJ2-7; 9 nucleotides agree with TRBD1. The CDR3 sequence is 17 residues long. Germline values: CDR1 SGHVS, CDR2 FQNEAQ. After removal of 5 bases from V and 0 bases from J, the junction contained 11 bases not matched to a gene. CDR3 protein: CASSPSEGGQGSYEQYF. CDR3 DNA sequence: TGTGCCAGCAGCCCGTCGGAAGGGGGACAGGGCTCCTACGAGCAGTACTTC.

The chain recombines TRBV6-2 or TRBV6-3 with TRBJ2-1; 12 bases agree with TRBD1. The V gene end was trimmed by 5 bases and the J gene end by 9 bases; junction bases not matched to a gene: 8. This CDR3 comprises 15 residues. Looked up from germline, CDR1 is MNHEY and CDR2 is SVGEGT. CDR3 coding DNA: TGTGCCAGCAGTGCCACCGGGACAGGGGGCGGTGAGCAGTTCTTC. Protein: CASSATGTGGGEQFF.

The chain links TRBV4-1 to TRBJ1-2, with D possibly TRBD1 on 6 matching bases. Germline CDR1 is MGHRA and CDR2 is YSYEKL. CDR3 length equals 15 residues. Trimming shortened V by 0 bases and J by 2 bases, and 10 bases separated the two germline ends. The CDR3 DNA follows: TGCGCCAGCAGCCAAGACAGGGGAGGGAACTATGGCTACACCTTC. Protein product: CASSQDRGGNYGYTF.

This clonotype occurred a few times. The gene calls are TRBV19 and TRBJ2-6; D gene unclear. The CDR3 is made up of 14 amino acids. CDR1 LNHDA and CDR2 SQIVND come from the germline V gene (reference sequence). V lost 6 bases, J lost 2 bases, and 8 bases lay in between. The CDR3 DNA is TGTGCCAGTAGAGGGTCAACTGGGGCCAACGTCCTGACTTTC. Protein: CASRGSTGANVLTF.